Shown below are 21 T cell receptor beta chains from a single sample sequenced in a study of vaccination and CD4 T cells after COVID-19. The assay that was used to sequence DNA from cultured CD4+ T cells was the Oncomine TCR Beta short-read assay. TCRdb used MiXCR to reprocess the PCR reads, holding one entry per CDR3 protein. The table lists approximately 24,000 distinct CDR3 sequences, under 50% of them singletons. Time point defined: late sampling 161 to 241 days after vaccination in a few convalescent patients. The treatment: approximately nine-day PBMC culture with coronavirus spike peptide pools or control peptides (ViraFEST assay). These receptors' targets are unknown. The sequencing used CD4+ T cells from blood, cultured in vitro, collected about 7 months after SARS-CoV-2 vaccination. The origin of the receptors is a human donor who had recovered from COVID-19.

This clonotype has only a few counts. The chain combines TRBV20-1 with TRBJ2-1; D ambiguous. Germline V gives CDR1 DFQATT, CDR2 SNEGSKA (reference sequence). The CDR3 has 9 residues. CDR3: CSVENEQFF. CDR3 DNA: TGCAGCGTAGAGAATGAGCAGTTCTTC.

This clonotype has just one count. The gene calls are TRBV10-3 and TRBJ2-7; perhaps TRBD2 as D (6 bases). Between the trimmed V and J ends, which lost 1 base and 9 bases, there was a span of 13 bases. This CDR3 region has 13 residues. CDR1 is ENHRY and CDR2 is SYGVKD in the germline V gene. The CDR3 DNA reads TGTGCCATCAGTGAGTTCAGGGAGGCAGGGCAGTACTTC. As protein: CAISEFREAGQYF.

This clonotype was found a few times. This chain links TRBV19 with TRBJ2-3, with 7 positions matching TRBD1. Germline trimming cut 5 bases from V and 1 base from J; bases unmatched to any gene: 3. Germline values: CDR1 LNHDA, CDR2 SQIVND (reference sequence). There are 14 residues in the CDR3. CDR3 residues: CASSLRGRTDTQYF. For the CDR3, the DNA is TGTGCCAGTAGTTTAAGGGGGCGCACAGATACGCAGTATTTT. Full variable domain (remainder filled in from reference TRBV19 and TRBJ2-3): DGGITQSPKYLFRKEGQNVTLSCEQNLNHDAMYWYRQDPGQGLRLIYYSQIVNDFQKGDIAEGYSVSREKKESFPLTVTSAQKNPTAFYLCASSLRGRTDTQYFGPGTRLTVL.

CDR3 DNA sequence: TGTGCCAGCAGCTCCCAGACTAGCGGGATTTCGAACGAGCAGTACTTC. Its protein is CASSSQTSGISNEQYF. This sequence joins TRBV28 and TRBJ2-7, with TRBD2 matching over 11 bases. J gave up 5 bases and V 6 bases, and 12 bases lay outside the gene matches. This CDR3 spans 16 amino acids. Germline CDR1 reads MDHEN; CDR2 reads SYDVKM.

In nucleotides, the CDR3 is TGTGCCACCAGCAGGAGCGGGAGGTACACAGATACGCAGTATTTT. It codes for CATSRSGRYTDTQYF. V gene TRBV15 combines with J gene TRBJ2-3; 9 nucleotides line up with TRBD2. Germline-derived CDR1 and CDR2 are LNHNV and YYDKDF (reference sequence). The ends lost 3 bases at V and 2 bases at J; junction bases unmatched: 3. The CDR3 is 15 amino acids. Looking up the rest from reference TRBV15 and TRBJ2-3 gives the full variable domain: DAMVIQNPRYQVTQFGKPVTLSCSQTLNHNVMYWYQQKSSQAPKLLFHYYDKDFNNEADTPDNFQSRRPNTSFCFLDIRSPGLGDTAMYLCATSRSGRYTDTQYFGPGTRLTVL.

This chain uses TRBV7-3 with TRBJ2-5; weak D call: TRBD2 (7 bases). The CDR3 is 14 residues long. Trimming pared 2 bases from V and 1 base from J, leaving 8 bases between. The germline CDR1 and CDR2 sequences are SGHTA and FQGTGA. CDR3 nucleotides: TGTGCCAGCAGCTTAGGGGGGGCCCAAGAGACCCAGTACTTC. Residues: CASSLGGAQETQYF.

The CDR3 reads CSARGSAGTWEFF. CDR3 DNA sequence: TGCAGTGCTAGAGGTTCGGCGGGAACGTGGGAGTTCTTC. V gene TRBV20-1 combines with J gene TRBJ2-1; the D gene is possibly TRBD2 (6 bases). V lost 1 base and J lost 14, with 18 bases in between. Germline CDR1 DFQATT, CDR2 SNEGSKA (reference sequence). The CDR3 loop spans 13 amino acids.

This chain joins TRBV6-1 and TRBJ1-5; D not certain. V was clipped by 6 bases and J by 2 bases, with 11 bases between them. This CDR3 is 14 amino acids long. The germline CDR1 and CDR2 sequences are MNHNS and SASEGT. The CDR3 DNA sequence: TGTGCCAGCAGGGGGTCCGGCGGCAATCAGCCCCAGCATTTT. Its protein is CASRGSGGNQPQHF.

V gene TRBV28 combines with J gene TRBJ2-5; D might be TRBD1 (6 bases). V was cut by 6 bases and J by 1 base, with 15 bases left in between. The CDR3 is 15 residues long. CDR1 is MDHEN and CDR2 is SYDVKM in the germline V gene. CDR3 bases: TGTGCCAGCAGCGGGTGGGGCAGGGGCCAAGAGACCCAGTACTTC. This encodes CASSGWGRGQETQYF.

Turning to this clonotype: Relative to the germline gene, one junction end is altered; a read error may explain this. The chain has TRBV24-1 and TRBJ2-5; 7 nucleotides agree with TRBD1. CDR1 is KGHDR, CDR2 SFDVKD, per germline. This CDR3 spans 17 amino acids. The DNA for the CDR3 is TGTGCCACCAGTGATTCTCCAGGGGGAGCAATCAGAGAGACCCGGTACTTC. Translated: CATSDSPGGAIRETRYF.

The V and J genes are TRBV19 and TRBJ2-5; TRBD1 might be the D (6 bases). The germline CDR1 and CDR2 sequences are LNHDA and SQIVND (reference sequence). The CDR3 extends over 14 amino acids. Trimming removed 4 bases from V and 0 bases from J, with 9 bases in between. This CDR3 is CASSNDRNQETQYF. CDR3 sequence (DNA): TGTGCCAGTAGTAATGACAGGAACCAAGAGACCCAGTACTTC. Complete variable domain (other parts from reference TRBV19 and TRBJ2-5): DGGITQSPKYLFRKEGQNVTLSCEQNLNHDAMYWYRQDPGQGLRLIYYSQIVNDFQKGDIAEGYSVSREKKESFPLTVTSAQKNPTAFYLCASSNDRNQETQYFGPGTRLLVL.

This chain connects TRBV15 to TRBJ2-2; D uncertain. The CDR3 covers 14 residues. Germline values: CDR1 LNHNV, CDR2 YYDKDF (reference sequence). V was cut by 1 base and J by 5 bases, with 8 bases left in between. The chain's CDR3 is CATSRVLGTGELFF. CDR3 DNA: TGTGCCACCAGCAGAGTCTTAGGGACCGGGGAGCTGTTTTTT.

The table lists this clonotype with a few counts. This chain uses TRBV6-2 or TRBV6-3 with TRBJ2-7; D is uncertain. The CDR3 is made up of 13 amino acids. CDR1 and CDR2 from the germline V gene are MNHEY and SVGEGT. Between the trimmed V and J ends, which lost 2 bases and 2 bases, there was a span of 7 bases. The CDR3 spells CASSYPGTYEQYF. The DNA of the CDR3 is TGTGCCAGCAGTTACCCAGGTACCTACGAGCAGTACTTC.

The chain uses TRBV20-1 and TRBJ2-2; 7 bases map to TRBD1. The CDR3 sequence is 14 residues long. V lost 6 bases to trimming and J lost 5 bases; unmatched junction nucleotides: 9. Germline lookup yields CDR1 DFQATT and CDR2 SNEGSKA (reference sequence). This chain's CDR3 is CSAVEGARTGELFF. DNA of the CDR3: TGCAGTGCCGTAGAGGGGGCGAGGACCGGGGAGCTGTTTTTT.

The chain couples TRBV6-5 to TRBJ2-6, with TRBD2 matching 8 bases. The CDR3 is made up of 16 amino acids. J gave up 0 bases and V 2 bases, and 0 bases lay outside the gene matches. The germline V gene encodes CDR1 MNHEY and CDR2 SVGAGI. The DNA of the CDR3 is TGTGCCAGCAGTTACACTAGCGGCTCTGGGGCCAACGTCCTGACTTTC. This translates into CASSYTSGSGANVLTF.

The V call is TRBV28, the J call TRBJ2-7; D gene uncertain. The V end was cut by 5 bases, the J end by 5 bases, with 7 bases between. This CDR3 is 11 amino acids long. Germline V gene sequence: CDR1 MDHEN, CDR2 SYDVKM. DNA for the CDR3: TGTGCCAGCAGTGCCCCAGACGAGCAGTACTTC. Its protein product is CASSAPDEQYF.

This clonotype is medium-sized. This chain connects TRBV28 to TRBJ2-5, with TRBD1 as a possible D gene (5 bases). V lost 6 bases, J lost 2 bases, and 19 bases lay in between. CDR3 size: 16 residues. Germline V CDR1 and CDR2: MDHEN, SYDVKM. The CDR3 DNA reads TGTGCCAGCAGAGGCCATTCAGGGCTCGGGCAAGAGACCCAGTACTTC. This sequence encodes CASRGHSGLGQETQYF.

The chain employs TRBV6-4 and TRBJ2-1; TRBD2 agrees at 13 bases. CDR1 and CDR2 from the germline V gene are MRHNA and SNTAGT. V shed 4 bases and J 6 bases; nucleotides not matched to a gene: 0. This CDR3 is built from 14 residues. CDR3 residues: CASSGLAGGNEQFF. CDR3 sequence (DNA): TGTGCCAGCAGTGGACTAGCGGGAGGCAATGAGCAGTTCTTC.

This clonotype was recorded a few times. This chain connects TRBV19 to TRBJ1-2; TRBD1 aligns across 8 bases. The CDR3 has 13 amino acids. Germline loops: CDR1 LNHDA, CDR2 SQIVND (reference sequence). Trimming cost V 7 bases and J 8 bases; bases outside gene matches: 9. The CDR3, as DNA: TGTGCCAGTACCGAGGGACAGGTTGGCGGCTACACCTTC. Protein product: CASTEGQVGGYTF.

This rearrangement joins TRBV7-7 to TRBJ2-5; D gene uncertain. V lost 5 bases, J lost 5 bases, and 15 bases lay in between. CDR3 length: 14 residues. CDR1 and CDR2 (germline): SSHAT, FNYEAQ (reference sequence). CDR3 nucleotide sequence: TGTGCCAGCAGCAAAAAGGGTGGATGGGAGACCCAGTACTTC. This encodes CASSKKGGWETQYF.

This clonotype was seen a few times. V and J are TRBV20-1 and TRBJ1-3, with D hard to call. Per germline, CDR1 DFQATT and CDR2 SNEGSKA (reference sequence). V lost 4 bases and J lost 4, with 11 bases in between. This CDR3 is built from 13 residues. The CDR3 nucleotides read TGCAGTGCTACTTTGGGGTCCGGAAACACCATATATTTT. Its translation: CSATLGSGNTIYF.